The 21 T cell receptor beta chains presented below share a single source sample, sequenced in a study of T cells in Graves' hyperthyroidism and ophthalmopathy. What was amplified from RNA transcripts were TCR beta CDR3 regions. HTBI primers were the set used in a first-round RT-PCR of the TCR CDR3. TCRdb re-analysed the multiplex PCR reads in MiXCR, keeping a single row per CDR3 protein. The table lists a few hundred thousand distinct CDR3 sequences, about 43% of them singletons, with 8.2% in the top ten. What was sequenced was peripheral blood or thyroid tissue (not recorded which). These receptors were collected from a young woman with Graves' hyperthyroidism.

As to this clonotype: The junction and the germline gene differ at one end; a read error may be behind it. The chain combines TRBV5-1 with TRBJ2-7; weak D call: TRBD1 (6 bases). Germline lookup yields CDR1 SGHRS and CDR2 YFSETQ. There are 14 residues in the CDR3. The CDR3 is CASSLGQTAYEQYF. The DNA for the CDR3 is TGTGCCAGCAGCTTAGGACAGACAGCCTACGAGCAGTACTTC.

This clonotype was picked up many times. The rearrangement uses TRBV2 and TRBJ1-3; D gene unclear. V was clipped by 5 bases and J by 4 bases, with 9 bases between them. Germline V gives CDR1 SNHLY, CDR2 FYNNEI. The CDR3 spans 13 residues. The CDR3 is CASSPTRGNTIYF. As DNA, the CDR3 is TGTGCCAGCAGTCCTACCAGGGGAAACACCATATATTTT.

The chain employs TRBV20-1 and TRBJ2-7; D may be TRBD1 or TRBD2 (5 bases each). Germline CDR1 reads DFQATT; CDR2 reads SNEGSKA (reference sequence). V gave up 0 bases and J gave up 5 bases, with 11 bases separating them. This CDR3 contains 13 residues. CDR3 in amino acids: CSAREGVLNEQYF. Here the CDR3 DNA reads TGCAGTGCTAGAGAGGGGGTCCTCAACGAGCAGTACTTC.

This clonotype was detected a few times. The genes are TRBV7-9 and TRBJ2-7; TRBD2 agrees at 7 bases. The V and J ends lost 4 bases and 3 bases, in that order; junction bases with no gene match: 9. CDR1 and CDR2 (germline): SEHNR, FQNEAQ (reference sequence). The length of the CDR3 is 15 residues. The CDR3 bases are TGTGCCAGCAGCTCGGATCTAGCGGCCGGCTACGAGCAGTACTTC. This codes for CASSSDLAAGYEQYF. Using reference TRBV7-9 and TRBJ2-7 for the parts outside the CDR3, the full variable domain is DTGVSQNPRHKITKRGQNVTFRCDPISEHNRLYWYRQTLGQGPEFLTYFQNEAQLEKSRLLSDRFSAERPKGSFSTLEIQRTEQGDSAMYLCASSSDLAAGYEQYFGPGTRLTVT.

In its sample, this clonotype was seen many times. The V and J genes are TRBV11-2 and TRBJ1-6; no firm D call. Germline values: CDR1 SGHAT, CDR2 FQNNGV. V shed 5 bases and J shed 6 bases, with 14 bases lying between them. The CDR3 is 15 residues long. CDR3 region: CASSLRTDSNSPLHF. The CDR3 coding sequence is TGTGCCAGCAGCCTACGGACGGATTCTAATTCACCCCTCCACTTT.

The V call is TRBV7-9, the J call TRBJ1-1; possible D gene TRBD1, 5 bases. Germline values: CDR1 SEHNR, CDR2 FQNEAQ (reference sequence). The CDR3 has 14 residues. V lost 3 bases to trimming and J lost 10 bases, with 18 bases between them. CDR3 sequence (DNA): TGTGCCAGCAGCTTGAGGCTTAGGCTTGGGGGAGCTTTCTTT. This gives the protein CASSLRLRLGGAFF.

Ten or more counts support this clonotype. The chain recombines TRBV6-5 with TRBJ1-1; D is unresolved. The germline V gene encodes CDR1 MNHEY and CDR2 SVGAGI. The V and J ends lost 2 bases and 8 bases respectively, with 6 bases between them. This CDR3 contains 11 residues. Here the CDR3 reads CASSYLKEAFF. CDR3 sequence (DNA): TGTGCCAGCAGTTACCTAAAAGAAGCTTTCTTT.

This chain links TRBV2 with TRBJ1-4; D ambiguous. Trimming removed 5 bases at V and 3 bases at J, with 13 bases between. This CDR3 is built from 15 residues. Germline V gene lookup returns CDR1 SNHLY and CDR2 FYNNEI. This CDR3 reads CASSYSKRANEKLFF. For the CDR3, the DNA is TGTGCCAGCAGTTACTCGAAGAGGGCTAATGAAAAACTGTTTTTT.

This clonotype has just one count. Compared with germline, one end of the junction differs, possibly owing to a read error. The genes are TRBV7-3 and TRBJ2-7, with unresolved D. The CDR3 loop spans 11 amino acids. Looked up from germline, CDR1 is SGHTA and CDR2 is FQGTGA. Here the CDR3 reads CASSHSYEQCF. DNA for the CDR3: TGTGCCAGCAGCCACAGCTACGAGCAGTGCTTC.

CDR3 sequence reads: CASSLRSGGDTQYF. CDR3 coding DNA: TGTGCCAGCAGCTTAAGGTCGGGCGGAGATACGCAGTATTTT. The chain is built from TRBV7-3 and TRBJ2-3; D not certain. The CDR3 is made up of 14 amino acids. Germline V gene data show CDR1 as SGHTA and CDR2 as FQGTGA. Trimming cost V 1 base and J 5 bases, with 10 bases left between them.

This clonotype has a count of ten or more. This chain uses TRBV20-1 with TRBJ1-1; D may be TRBD1 (5 bases). V dropped 6 bases and J dropped 4 bases, with 12 bases sitting between them. In germline, CDR1 is DFQATT, CDR2 SNEGSKA (reference sequence). CDR3 size: 12 residues. CDR3 protein: CSAVPGRTEAFF. CDR3 bases: TGCAGTGCCGTCCCGGGACGCACTGAAGCTTTCTTT.

This clonotype appeared a few times. V gene TRBV16 combines with J gene TRBJ1-2; TRBD1 matches 8 bases. After removal of 3 bases from V and 4 bases from J, the junction contained 7 bases not matched to a gene. The CDR3 sequence is 15 residues long. Germline CDR1 and CDR2: KGHSY and FQNENV. In nucleotides, the CDR3 is TGTGCCAGCAGCCAGTCGACAGGGGAGGGCTATGGCTACACCTTC. Its protein product is CASSQSTGEGYGYTF.

The chain has TRBV2 and TRBJ2-2; 8 bases are shared with TRBD2. Unmatched junction bases numbered 3, after V lost 6 bases and J lost 3 bases. Germline loops: CDR1 SNHLY, CDR2 FYNNEI. CDR3 length: 14 amino acids. The CDR3 sequence is CASRTSDYTGELFF. As DNA, the CDR3 is TGTGCCAGCAGGACTAGCGACTACACCGGGGAGCTGTTTTTT.

This clonotype was seen ten or more times. The chain is built from TRBV29-1 and TRBJ2-5, with D hard to call. The germline gives CDR1 SQVTM, CDR2 ANQGSEA. With 4 bases removed from V and 5 bases from J, the gap between germline ends came to 11 bases. The CDR3 extends over 12 amino acids. The CDR3 DNA reads TGCAGCGTTGCGCTAGGCTGGGAGACCCAGTACTTC. Translation: CSVALGWETQYF. The entire variable domain, with the rest obtained from reference TRBV29-1 and TRBJ2-5, is as follows: SAVISQKPSRDICQRGTSLTIQCQVDSQVTMMFWYRQQPGQSLTLIATANQGSEATYESGFVIDKFPISRPNLTFSTLTVSNMSPEDSSIYLCSVALGWETQYFGPGTRLLVL.

The table lists this clonotype with a count of one. V gene TRBV6-6 combines with J gene TRBJ2-5; TRBD2 matches 11 bases. The assigned J gene may be wrong: the sequence end matches TRBJ2-1 better. This CDR3 region has 15 residues. From germline, CDR1 is MNHNY and CDR2 SVGAGI (reference sequence). The CDR3 spells CASSYSGLADNEQFF. CDR3 sequence (DNA): TGTGCCAGCAGTTACTCGGGACTAGCGGACAATGAGCAGTTCTTC.

V gene TRBV6-5 combines with J gene TRBJ2-7; D unclear. Germline CDR1 is MNHEY and CDR2 is SVGAGI. CDR3 length equals 14 residues. Between the trimmed V and J ends, which lost 0 bases and 2 bases, there was a span of 8 bases. CDR3 coding DNA: TGTGCCAGCAGTTACTCCCCCCACACCTACGAGCAGTACTTC. Amino acids: CASSYSPHTYEQYF.

The chain is built from TRBV10-3 and TRBJ1-6, with 7 bases fitting TRBD1. The CDR3 runs 14 residues. V gave up 5 bases and J gave up 7 bases; unmatched junction bases: 5. Germline values: CDR1 ENHRY, CDR2 SYGVKD. Here the CDR3 reads CAISSGGENSPLHF. The CDR3 DNA sequence: TGTGCCATCAGTTCAGGGGGTGAGAATTCACCCCTCCACTTT.

The V call is TRBV29-1, the J call TRBJ1-2, with D unresolved. The CDR3 is made up of 15 amino acids. Germline V lookup: CDR1 SQVTM, CDR2 ANQGSEA. V lost 3 bases and J lost 7, with 21 bases in between. CDR3: CSVDPGEGDWGGYTF. The CDR3 bases are TGCAGCGTTGACCCCGGGGAGGGAGACTGGGGTGGCTACACCTTC. Supplemented by reference TRBV29-1 and TRBJ1-2, the full variable domain reads SAVISQKPSRDICQRGTSLTIQCQVDSQVTMMFWYRQQPGQSLTLIATANQGSEATYESGFVIDKFPISRPNLTFSTLTVSNMSPEDSSIYLCSVDPGEGDWGGYTFGSGTRLTVV.

This clonotype occurred many times. A read error may produce the germline difference seen at one junction end. The V call is TRBV25-1, the J call TRBJ2-5; no firm D call. The CDR3 has 12 residues. Germline V lookup: CDR1 MGHDK, CDR2 SYGVNS. DNA of the CDR3: TGCGCCAGCAGTGAAGGCCCTGGGACCCAGTACTTC. Translating gives CASSEGPGTQYF.

This clonotype has a count of ten or more. The V call is TRBV7-9, the J call TRBJ1-1, with D perhaps TRBD1 (6 bases). The CDR3 length is 13 residues. The germline gives CDR1 SEHNR, CDR2 FQNEAQ (reference sequence). V was pared by 3 bases and J by 5 bases, with 10 bases between. Here the CDR3 DNA reads TGTGCCAGCAGCTTGGTACAGGGTACTGAAGCTTTCTTT. Translation: CASSLVQGTEAFF.

The chain has TRBV7-3 and TRBJ2-7; D might be TRBD1 (5 bases). The CDR3 loop spans 12 amino acids. The V end lost 5 bases, the J end lost 2 bases, and 7 bases lay between the germline ends. Germline V gene lookup returns CDR1 SGHTA and CDR2 FQGTGA. The CDR3 region has the DNA TGTGCCAGCAGCATCAGGGCCTACGAGCAGTACTTC. This gives the protein CASSIRAYEQYF.